This TCR beta chain stems from a study of shared clonotypes between healthy human individuals. About the research overall: The study used three CD4 naive, three CD4 memory, two CD8 naive and one CD8 memory plate per donor.

Per the original methods: ImmunoSEQ junction-only sequences lacked quality scores, so their filtering differed. Clones were read by immunoSEQ multiplex PCR, and TCRdb kept only the in-frame ones, dropping some. V and J calls and clone size are given by that table; D and trimming were obtained from the DNA. The sample shows 2 million to 2.5 million clones, 95% of them seen only once. The study enrolled healthy HIV-negative adults without recent acute infections or vaccinations as donors. Germline V gene sequence: CDR1 SQVTM, CDR2 ANQGSEA. The V gene end was trimmed by 4 bases and the J gene end by 3 bases; junction bases not matched to a gene: 4. The CDR3 consists of 14 residues.

The material sequenced was naive CD4+ T cells sorted from blood. As for subset: CD45RA+ positively selected. This TCR was sampled from a man younger than 35 in good health. The chain recombines TRBV29-1 with TRBJ2-1, with TRBD2 matching 9 bases. Here the CDR3 reads CSVVGTSFYNEQFF. DNA of the CDR3: TGCAGCGTTGTGGGGACTAGCTTCTACAATGAGCAGTTCTTC.